This TCR beta chain was sequenced for a study of T-cell memory formation after mild COVID-19. Study-level results: The authors left the SARS-CoV-2 specificity of second-wave clones peaking on day 37 unconfirmed.

The CDR3 is 13 amino acids. The ends were cut back, 5 bases at V and 6 bases at J, with 14 bases in the middle. Note on this clonotype: Its antigen remains unidentified.

TCRdb re-analysed the 5' RACE reads in MiXCR, keeping a single row per CDR3 protein. The sample lists 550,000 to 700,000 distinct CDR3 sequences; around 15% were seen once. The chain is built from TRBV12-3 or TRBV12-4 and TRBJ2-7; D is perhaps TRBD1 (6 bases). The sequenced material came from PBMCs or a T cell subset sorted from them (not recorded which). This TCR was sampled from an adult woman who had mild COVID-19 (a few samples of this study predate the infection). Cell type and time point are not known. For the CDR3, the DNA is TGTGCCAGCAGTCCGGACAGCCCACTCGAGCAGTACTTC. It translates to CASSPDSPLEQYF.